Listed below are T cell receptor beta chains from one sample, sequenced in a study of blood T cells in healthy people across ages. Using its own MiXCR run on the 5' RACE reads, TCRdb lists one record per CDR3 protein. The data hold roughly 500,000 distinct CDR3 sequences, with 27% observed a single time. The sequenced sample consisted of blood. These receptors were taken from a woman in her 70s in good health. Both conserved end residues are part of each CDR3. D genes are given only for firm matches. Some rows have no size entry. The others give once, few or many, or a class for an expanded clone.

TRBJ1-4,-,-,TRBV20-1,CSARPPGTSNEKLFF,TGTAGTGCTCGACCCCCAGGGACCTCTAATGAAAAACTGTTTTTT
TRBJ2-1,-,-,TRBV5-1,CASSDRTWGPFNEQFF,TGCGCCAGCAGCGATCGTACGTGGGGCCCCTTCAATGAGCAGTTCTTC
TRBJ1-1,few,-,TRBV14,CASSQDPDRLNTEAFF,TGTGCCAGCAGCCAAGACCCGGACCGATTGAACACTGAAGCTTTCTTT
TRBJ1-1,-,-,TRBV29-1,CSGNRESSEAFF,TGCAGCGGGAACCGGGAGTCTAGTGAAGCTTTCTTT
TRBJ2-3,few,TRBD2,TRBV20-1,CSAPTSGGPGDTQYF,TGCAGTGCCCCGACTAGCGGGGGTCCCGGAGATACGCAGTATTTT
TRBJ1-2,-,-,TRBV2,CASSEAGSSYGYTF,TGTGCCAGCAGTGAGGCGGGGTCGAGCTATGGCTACACCTTC
TRBJ2-1,few,TRBD2,TRBV6-1,CASNGGSSYNEQFF,TGTGCCAGCAACGGGGGGAGCTCCTACAATGAGCAGTTCTTC
TRBJ2-1,many,-,TRBV4-3,CASSQDRRQIDNEQFF,TGCGCCAGCAGCCAAGATCGGAGACAGATAGACAATGAGCAGTTCTTC
TRBJ2-2,few,-,TRBV6-6,CASSYLANTGELFF,TGTGCCAGCAGTTATTTAGCGAACACCGGGGAGCTGTTTTTT
TRBJ1-2,once,TRBD1,TRBV24-1,CATSAPGQNYGYTF,TGTGCCACCAGTGCCCCGGGACAGAACTATGGCTACACCTTC
TRBJ2-4,few,TRBD1,TRBV5-1,CASSSTGGGKNIQYF,TGCGCCAGCAGCTCTACAGGGGGTGGCAAAAACATTCAGTACTTC
TRBJ1-4,-,-,TRBV5-4,CASSPPGPNEKLFF,TGTGCCAGCAGCCCACCAGGACCAAATGAAAAACTGTTTTTT
TRBJ1-5,few,TRBD1,TRBV6-5,CASSLDRAHQPRHF,TGTGCCAGCAGCCTGGACAGGGCGCATCAGCCCCGGCATTTT
TRBJ1-4,few,-,TRBV11-3,CASSLTRMGKLFF,TGTGCCAGCAGCTTAACCCGGATGGGAAAACTGTTTTTT
TRBJ2-5,few,-,TRBV3-1,CASSQVAAFGTQYF,TGTGCCAGCAGCCAAGTCGCAGCGTTTGGGACCCAGTACTTC
TRBJ2-1,-,-,TRBV20-1,CSASRLEGLNEQFF,TGCAGTGCTAGCCGACTAGAGGGGCTTAATGAGCAGTTCTTC
TRBJ1-5,-,-,TRBV4-2,CASSLLRGDDQPQHF,TGTGCCAGCAGCCTCTTACGGGGTGACGATCAGCCCCAGCATTTT
TRBJ2-7,-,-,TRBV27,CASSLFNSPRRGYEQYF,TGTGCCAGCAGTTTGTTTAACAGTCCGCGAAGAGGCTACGAGCAGTACTTC
TRBJ2-3,few,TRBD2,TRBV28,CASGTSGGAPDTQYF,TGTGCCAGCGGAACTAGCGGGGGGGCCCCAGATACGCAGTATTTT
TRBJ1-3,few,-,TRBV6-5,CASSSLRNTIYF,TGTGCCAGCAGTTCCCTCAGAAACACCATATATTTT
TRBJ2-7,-,TRBD1,TRBV3-1,CASSQPGQDYEQYF,TGTGCCAGCAGCCAACCGGGACAGGATTACGAGCAGTACTTC
TRBJ1-2,-,TRBD1,TRBV4-2,CTSSQEGGPYYGYTF,TGTACCAGCAGCCAAGAAGGGGGCCCTTACTATGGCTACACCTTC
TRBJ2-7,few,-,TRBV7-2,CASSPLHEQYF,TGTGCCAGCAGCCCCCTCCACGAGCAGTACTTC
TRBJ1-2,-,-,TRBV11-1,CASSLTLGSFDGYTF,TGTGCCAGCAGCTTAACTCTTGGTAGTTTCGATGGCTACACCTTC
TRBJ2-7,-,TRBD2,TRBV4-1,CASSLRTSGGYEQYF,TGCGCCAGCAGCCTACGGACTAGCGGGGGCTACGAGCAGTACTTC
TRBJ2-1,-,-,TRBV4-3,CASSQEGQGSQF,TGCGCCAGCAGCCAAGAAGGTCAAGGGTCACAATTC